Following are 9 T cell receptor beta chains from one sample sequenced in a study of T cells in Graves' hyperthyroidism and ophthalmopathy. Amplification of TCR beta CDR3 regions was performed using RNA transcripts as template. The HTBI set primed first-round TCR CDR3 RT-PCR. TCRdb re-derived calls from the multiplex PCR reads in MiXCR, one entry per CDR3 protein. The table includes hundreds of thousands of distinct CDR3 sequences, around 15% detected once. The source material was blood. The origin of the receptors is a woman under 30 with Graves' hyperthyroidism.

This clonotype was detected ten times or more. This sequence joins TRBV20-1 and TRBJ2-1; D perhaps matches TRBD2 (5 bases). The germline V gene has CDR1 DFQATT and CDR2 SNEGSKA (reference sequence). Trimming left V 4 bases short and J 7 bases short, with 20 bases between. The CDR3 is made up of 15 amino acids. The CDR3 loop is CSAKWSRGLGNEQFF. The DNA of the CDR3 is TGCAGTGCTAAATGGAGTCGGGGATTGGGAAATGAGCAGTTCTTC.

This clonotype was seen a handful of times. The chain combines TRBV9 with TRBJ2-3; tentatively, D is TRBD2 (6 bases). The CDR3 covers 15 residues. Germline V gene sequence: CDR1 SGDLS, CDR2 YYNGEE. V was cut by 2 bases and J by 2 bases, with 12 bases left in between. The CDR3 sequence: CASSVTGDLTDTQYF. CDR3 coding DNA: TGTGCCAGCAGCGTGACGGGAGACCTCACAGATACGCAGTATTTT.

The table lists this clonotype with a few counts. This chain links TRBV10-3 with TRBJ2-1; D is uncertain. V was clipped by 10 bases and J by 7 bases, with 11 bases between them. Germline V gene data show CDR1 as ENHRY and CDR2 as SYGVKD. The CDR3 is 11 residues long. CDR3: CATALKNEQFF. CDR3 nucleotide sequence: TGTGCCACCGCACTGAAGAATGAGCAGTTCTTC.

There are many counts of this clonotype. The chain recombines TRBV7-9 with TRBJ2-7; D might be TRBD1 (6 bases). The CDR3 runs to 15 residues. Germline loops: CDR1 SEHNR, CDR2 FQNEAQ (reference sequence). The V and J ends lost 4 bases and 0 bases respectively, with 13 bases between them. In DNA, the CDR3 is TGTGCCAGCAGCTCACTGGACAGTACCTCCTACGAGCAGTACTTC. Its translation: CASSSLDSTSYEQYF.

Concerning this clonotype itself: A much larger clonotype is one base distant, so this may be a read error. The rearrangement uses TRBV27 and TRBJ2-2; D remains ambiguous. V dropped 0 bases and J dropped 7 bases, with 24 bases sitting between them. Per germline, CDR1 MNHEY and CDR2 SMNVEV (reference sequence). This CDR3 contains 19 residues. CDR3 coding DNA: TGTGCCAGCAGTTTATCTCCCGTCCTTTATGTCACAAGGAACGGGGAGCTGTTTTTT. This sequence encodes CASSLSPVLYVTRNGELFF.

The V and J genes are TRBV30 and TRBJ1-5; D is unclear. V gave up 1 base and J gave up 4 bases, with 14 bases separating them. Germline CDR1 is GTSNPN and CDR2 is SVGIG (reference sequence). The length of the CDR3 is 15 residues. The CDR3 sequence: CAWSEGLGANQPQHF. CDR3 coding DNA: TGTGCCTGGAGTGAAGGGTTGGGTGCTAATCAGCCCCAGCATTTT. The full variable domain, rest sourced from reference TRBV30 and TRBJ1-5, is SQTIHQWPATLVQPVGSPLSLECTVEGTSNPNLYWYRQAAGRGLQLLFYSVGIGQISSEVPQNLSASRPQDRQFILSSKKLLLSDSGFYLCAWSEGLGANQPQHFGDGTRLSIL.

This clonotype has ten or more counts. This rearrangement joins TRBV7-2 to TRBJ2-5, with D possibly matching TRBD2 (7 bases). Germline-derived CDR1 and CDR2 are SGHTA and FQGNSA. The V gene lost 3 bases and the J gene lost 4 bases, with 12 bases spanning the gap. This CDR3 has 14 residues. In DNA form, the CDR3 reads TGTGCCAGCAGCTTTGGGGGGGGCGTAGAGACCCAGTACTTC. It yields the protein CASSFGGGVETQYF.

This clonotype has more than one count but fewer than ten. The V call is TRBV11-1, the J call TRBJ2-2, with unresolved D. The CDR3 runs to 13 residues. Per the germline V gene, CDR1 is SGHAT and CDR2 is FQDESV (reference sequence). The V end lost 8 bases, the J end lost 5 bases, and 12 bases lay between the germline ends. In nucleotides, the CDR3 is TGTGCCAGCGTCCCAAGAAGTACCGGGGAGCTGTTTTTT. Translated: CASVPRSTGELFF.

The genes are TRBV19 and TRBJ1-5, with TRBD1 matching over 7 bases. Losses at the gene ends were 7 bases for V and 6 bases for J; bases not matched to a gene: 12. This CDR3 region has 15 residues. The V gene's germline CDR1 is LNHDA and CDR2 SQIVND (reference sequence). Written as DNA, the CDR3 is TGTGCCAGTACCACCGGGACAGAGAGATTTCAGCCCCAGCATTTT. Protein product: CASTTGTERFQPQHF.